This is a list of T cell receptor beta chains from one sample in a study of cytomegalovirus exposure and HLA in healthy donors. Sequenced by immunoSEQ multiplex PCR; TCRdb stores in-frame clones only, minus some. The data show roughly 190,000 clones, more than 9.5% seen once. The sample consisted of PBMCs. All receptors come from a man aged 45-65 years in good health and CMV-seropositive. The CDR3 runs from the conserved cysteine through the conserved F or W. Each record gives: J gene, V gene, D gene, clone size, CDR3 protein, CDR3 DNA. D genes are given only for firm matches. Not all rows give a size; the values are once, few, many and, for expanded clones, a class.

j_gene: TRBJ1-2
v_gene: TRBV5-5
d_gene: .
abundance: .
CDR3aa: CASSLRERSNYGYTF
CDR3nt: TGTGCCAGCAGCTTGAGGGAGCGATCTAACTATGGCTACACCTTC

j_gene: TRBJ2-2
v_gene: TRBV30
d_gene: .
abundance: .
CDR3aa: CAWRRQGAGELFF
CDR3nt: TGTGCCTGGAGACGTCAGGGTGCCGGGGAGCTGTTTTTT

j_gene: TRBJ2-5
v_gene: TRBV19
d_gene: .
abundance: .
CDR3aa: CASSIEGASRETQYF
CDR3nt: TGTGCCAGTAGTATAGAGGGGGCTAGCAGGGAGACCCAGTACTTC

j_gene: TRBJ2-3
v_gene: TRBV2
d_gene: TRBD2
abundance: .
CDR3aa: CASSGGLASTDTQYF
CDR3nt: TGTGCCAGCAGTGGCGGACTAGCAAGCACAGATACGCAGTATTTT

j_gene: TRBJ1-6
v_gene: TRBV9
d_gene: TRBD1
abundance: few
CDR3aa: CASSVSGQGADNSPLHF
CDR3nt: TGTGCCAGCAGCGTCTCGGGACAGGGGGCGGATAATTCACCCCTCCACTTT

j_gene: TRBJ1-1
v_gene: TRBV9
d_gene: TRBD1
abundance: .
CDR3aa: CASSATGPDRTEAFF
CDR3nt: TGTGCCAGCAGCGCGACAGGGCCGGACCGGACTGAAGCTTTCTTT

j_gene: TRBJ1-5
v_gene: TRBV6-6
d_gene: TRBD1
abundance: .
CDR3aa: CASSSGTGFQQPQHF
CDR3nt: TGTGCCAGCAGCTCCGGGACAGGATTCCAACAGCCCCAGCATTTT

j_gene: TRBJ2-5
v_gene: TRBV5-1
d_gene: TRBD2
abundance: few
CDR3aa: CASSPNPTSGGAETQYF
CDR3nt: TGCGCCAGCAGCCCTAACCCGACTAGCGGGGGGGCGGAGACCCAGTACTTC

j_gene: TRBJ1-3
v_gene: TRBV28
d_gene: .
abundance: few
CDR3aa: CASSGGAGRNTIYF
CDR3nt: TGTGCCAGCAGTGGCGGGGCCGGCAGAAACACCATATATTTT

j_gene: TRBJ1-4
v_gene: TRBV10-3
d_gene: .
abundance: .
CDR3aa: CAISESRGLGTNEKLFF
CDR3nt: TGTGCCATCAGTGAGTCGCGAGGTTTAGGAACTAATGAAAAACTGTTTTTT

j_gene: TRBJ1-1
v_gene: TRBV5-1
d_gene: .
abundance: few
CDR3aa: CASSFSQGNTEAFF
CDR3nt: TGCGCCAGCAGCTTCTCTCAGGGGAACACTGAAGCTTTCTTT

j_gene: TRBJ2-5
v_gene: TRBV6-1
d_gene: TRBD2
abundance: few
CDR3aa: CASSVAGVETQYF
CDR3nt: TGTGCCAGCAGCGTAGCGGGGGTGGAGACCCAGTACTTC

j_gene: TRBJ1-5
v_gene: TRBV5-1
d_gene: .
abundance: few
CDR3aa: CASSLGGENSNQPQHF
CDR3nt: TGCGCCAGCAGCTTGGGGGGGGAGAATAGCAATCAGCCCCAGCATTTT

j_gene: TRBJ1-1
v_gene: TRBV4-3
d_gene: .
abundance: .
CDR3aa: CASSQDSQGLAEAFF
CDR3nt: TGCGCCAGCAGCCAAGATTCACAGGGATTGGCTGAAGCTTTCTTT

j_gene: TRBJ1-5
v_gene: TRBV28
d_gene: TRBD1
abundance: few
CDR3aa: CASSFRDRRGQPQHF
CDR3nt: TGTGCCAGCAGTTTCCGGGACAGGAGGGGTCAGCCCCAGCATTTT

j_gene: TRBJ1-3
v_gene: TRBV9
d_gene: TRBD1
abundance: few
CDR3aa: CASSVVDRSITGNTIYF
CDR3nt: TGTGCCAGCAGCGTAGTGGACAGGTCCATTACTGGAAACACCATATATTTT

j_gene: TRBJ2-5
v_gene: TRBV7-8
d_gene: TRBD1
abundance: .
CDR3aa: CASSSPGQGGKETQYF
CDR3nt: TGTGCCAGCAGCTCCCCGGGACAGGGGGGGAAAGAGACCCAGTACTTC

j_gene: TRBJ2-5
v_gene: TRBV6-1
d_gene: TRBD2
abundance: .
CDR3aa: CASRQLAGQETQYF
CDR3nt: TGTGCCAGCAGACAACTAGCGGGGCAAGAGACCCAGTACTTC

j_gene: TRBJ1-1
v_gene: TRBV29-1
d_gene: TRBD1
abundance: few
CDR3aa: CSVGQGVTEAFF
CDR3nt: TGCAGCGTGGGACAGGGAGTCACTGAAGCTTTCTTT